This T cell receptor beta chain was recovered during a study of T cells after yellow fever vaccination. The overall study: For low cell numbers, libraries were made with SMART-Seq v4 Ultra Low Input. Whole-study findings and limits: A large majority of primary-vaccination clones showed up again after the booster (just under 97% CD4, 88% CD8). It was a weaker secondary response, yet one that peaked faster, at day 5 versus 15.

UMIs and a universal primer site were added when TCR cDNA was made by 5'RACE template switching. Via MiXCR, TCRdb re-called the 5' RACE reads, giving one row per CDR3 protein. The table lists over 110,000 distinct CDR3 sequences, about 7.7% of them singletons. This clonotype has a count of ten or more. What it recognizes is unknown. The CDR3 length is 11 residues. Trimming shortened V by 2 bases and J by 8 bases, and 4 bases separated the two germline ends. CDR1 is SGHTA, CDR2 FQGNSA, per germline. The specimen comprised CD4+ T cells sorted from PBMCs, sampled 5 days after the yellow fever booster vaccination. The receptor's source is a man aged 25 to 45 who received the YFV17D yellow fever vaccine. The chain employs TRBV7-2 and TRBJ2-1; D is unresolved. The CDR3 nucleotides are TGTGCCAGCAGCTTAATGTATGAGCAGTTCTTC. Its translation: CASSLMYEQFF.